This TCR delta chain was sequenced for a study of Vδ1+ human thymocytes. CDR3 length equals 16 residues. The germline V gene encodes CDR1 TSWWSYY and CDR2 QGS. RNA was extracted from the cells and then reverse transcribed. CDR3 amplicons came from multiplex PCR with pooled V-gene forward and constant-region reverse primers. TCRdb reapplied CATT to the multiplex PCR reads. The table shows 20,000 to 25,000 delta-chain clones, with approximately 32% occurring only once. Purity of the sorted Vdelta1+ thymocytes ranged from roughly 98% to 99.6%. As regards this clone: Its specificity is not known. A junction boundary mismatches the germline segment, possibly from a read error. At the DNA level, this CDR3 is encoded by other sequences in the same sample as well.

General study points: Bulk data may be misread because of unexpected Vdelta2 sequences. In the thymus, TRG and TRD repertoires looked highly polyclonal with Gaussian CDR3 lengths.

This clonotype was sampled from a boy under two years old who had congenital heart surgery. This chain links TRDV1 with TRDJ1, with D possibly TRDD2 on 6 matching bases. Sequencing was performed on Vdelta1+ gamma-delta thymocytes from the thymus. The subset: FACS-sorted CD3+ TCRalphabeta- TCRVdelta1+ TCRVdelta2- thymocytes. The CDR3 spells CALGVSYRGIADKLIF. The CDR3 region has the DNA TGTGCTCTTGGGGTATCCTACCGAGGGATTGCCGATAAACTCATATTT.